These 12 T cell receptor beta chains originate from one sample sequenced in a study of PD-1 blockade in classical Hodgkin lymphoma (dated by TCRdb to the early 2020s). What the time point label conveys for this sample: cycle 4 day 1 (C4D1), after 5 to 7 weeks of nivolumab. Relapse after autologous stem cell transplantation had occurred in all trial patients, and cohorts A, B and C were distinguished by prior brentuximab vedotin exposure. Libraries were made using the immunoSEQ multiplex PCR assay. TCRdb limited this immuneACCESS table to in-frame rearrangements with V and J called. A share of clones is missing; checked studies link under half to unresolved V genes, and the rest is unexplained. A total of some 58,000 clones appear in this sample, approximately 92% of them only once. Clones ranked in the top ten supply 6.5% to 9.5% of the sample. The specimen comprised peripheral blood mononuclear cells (PBMCs), sampled before the fourth cycle of nivolumab. The receptors derive from a human donor with classical Hodgkin lymphoma.

The chain is built from TRBV2 and TRBJ2-1, with a weak D call TRBD1 (6 bases). This CDR3 comprises 16 residues. Trimming took off 6 bases at V and 2 bases at J, with 17 bases between the two ends. The V gene's germline CDR1 is SNHLY and CDR2 FYNNEI. The CDR3 DNA sequence: TGTGCCAGCAGAGCTCAAACAGGGATCCCCTACAATGAGCAGTTCTTC. Its translation is CASRAQTGIPYNEQFF.

The chain carries TRBV5-1 and TRBJ2-1; 14 bases agree with TRBD2. This CDR3 has 16 amino acids. From germline, CDR1 is SGHRS and CDR2 YFSETQ. J lost 6 bases, V lost 5 bases, and 7 bases had no gene match. CDR3 amino acids: CASSLTSGRVFNEQFF. The CDR3, as DNA: TGCGCCAGCAGTTTGACTAGCGGGAGGGTTTTCAATGAGCAGTTCTTC.

The chain has TRBV7-2 and TRBJ1-2, with D maybe TRBD1 (5 bases). Trimming removed 2 bases from V and 5 bases from J, with 15 bases in between. The germline gives CDR1 SGHTA, CDR2 FQGNSA. CDR3 size: 15 residues. CDR3 protein: CASSLRRALVYGYTF. The CDR3 DNA follows: TGTGCCAGCAGCTTACGCAGGGCACTGGTGTATGGCTACACCTTC.

This clone appeared a single time. CDR3 residues: CASSSGQGAKSGYTF. The CDR3, as DNA: TGTGCCAGCAGCTCCGGACAGGGGGCAAAAAGCGGCTACACCTTC. The V gene is TRBV7-2, the J gene TRBJ1-2; TRBD1 aligns across 11 bases. The CDR3 contains 15 residues. Germline V gives CDR1 SGHTA, CDR2 FQGNSA. With 4 bases clipped from V and 8 bases from J, the junction kept 9 bases outside the gene matches.

This chain joins TRBV27 and TRBJ2-5; D unresolved. The CDR3 totals 14 residues. Germline V gives CDR1 MNHEY, CDR2 SMNVEV (reference sequence). V was shortened by 5 bases and J by 2 bases, with 12 bases between the two germline ends. The CDR3 is CASSPLGFQETQYF. CDR3 sequence (DNA): TGTGCCAGCAGTCCATTGGGTTTTCAAGAGACCCAGTACTTC.

The chain combines TRBV6-6 with TRBJ2-3; D is perhaps TRBD1 (6 bases). The CDR3 consists of 15 residues. V lost 0 bases, J lost 2 bases, and 9 bases lay in between. Germline V CDR1 and CDR2: MNHNY, SVGAGI (reference sequence). The CDR3 DNA is TGTGCCAGCAGTTACTCAGGACAGCTCACAGATACGCAGTATTTT. This codes for CASSYSGQLTDTQYF.

The chain uses TRBV28 and TRBJ2-7; 8 bases agree with TRBD2. CDR1 is MDHEN, CDR2 SYDVKM, per germline. Trimming at V came to 3 bases and at J to 2 bases, leaving 3 bases not matched to a gene. The CDR3 is 14 residues long. The DNA for the CDR3 is TGTGCCAGCAGTTTCGGCGGGAGGACCTACGAGCAGTACTTC. Its translation: CASSFGGRTYEQYF.

The CDR3 here is CASTPNGAYEQYF. In DNA form, the CDR3 reads TGTGCCAGTACCCCTAACGGGGCCTACGAGCAGTACTTC. The chain combines TRBV19 with TRBJ2-7, with D maybe TRBD2 (5 bases). V lost 7 bases and J lost 2, with 12 bases in between. Germline V gene lookup returns CDR1 LNHDA and CDR2 SQIVND (reference sequence). CDR3 length: 13 amino acids. Using reference TRBV19 and TRBJ2-7 for the parts outside the CDR3, the full variable domain is DGGITQSPKYLFRKEGQNVTLSCEQNLNHDAMYWYRQDPGQGLRLIYYSQIVNDFQKGDIAEGYSVSREKKESFPLTVTSAQKNPTAFYLCASTPNGAYEQYFGPGTRLTVT.

The chain recombines TRBV25-1 with TRBJ1-1; TRBD1 aligns across 10 bases. Per the germline V gene, CDR1 is MGHDK and CDR2 is SYGVNS. The CDR3 length is 11 residues. V dropped 6 bases and J dropped 10; count of bases not matched to a gene: 2. CDR3: CASRGQGGAFF. The CDR3, as DNA: TGTGCCAGCAGAGGACAGGGGGGAGCTTTCTTT.

V is TRBV2 and J is TRBJ1-5; 9 bases match TRBD1. The CDR3 consists of 15 residues. V lost 3 bases and J lost 5; bases outside the gene matches: 5. Germline V gene sequence: CDR1 SNHLY, CDR2 FYNNEI. The CDR3 sequence is CASSDPGQGDQPQHF. The CDR3 DNA reads TGTGCCAGCAGTGATCCGGGACAGGGTGATCAGCCCCAGCATTTT.

The rearrangement joins TRBV19 to TRBJ2-7; D unclear. This CDR3 comprises 13 residues. The germline V gene encodes CDR1 LNHDA and CDR2 SQIVND (reference sequence). Trimming took 2 bases from V and 1 from J, leaving 6 bases between them. CDR3 residues: CASSITSSYEQYF. DNA for the CDR3: TGTGCCAGTAGTATAACTTCATCCTACGAGCAGTACTTC.

The chain employs TRBV23-1 and TRBJ2-5, with TRBD1 as a possible D gene (6 bases). TRBV23-1 is treated as an ORF (open reading frame) with a function not yet certain. This CDR3 comprises 12 residues. Trimming removed 3 bases from V and 13 bases from J, with 15 bases in between. CDR3: CASSQSRTVWYF. DNA for the CDR3: TGCGCCAGCAGTCAGTCGAGGACAGTTTGGTACTTC.